The 27 T cell receptor beta chains reported below all come from one sample, sequenced in a study of T-cell memory formation after mild COVID-19. TCRdb reprocessed the 5' RACE reads with MiXCR, giving one entry per CDR3 protein. Here the sample spans some 250,000 distinct CDR3 sequences, approximately 10% being singletons. The sequenced sample was PBMCs or a T cell subset sorted from them (not recorded which). The receptors were gathered from a man between 18 and 35 years old who had mild COVID-19 (a few samples of this study predate the infection). Cell type and time point are not known.

This clonotype has only a few counts. The gene calls are TRBV28 and TRBJ1-2; D might be TRBD1 (5 bases). The CDR3 covers 14 residues. The germline V gene has CDR1 MDHEN and CDR2 SYDVKM. V was clipped by 2 bases and J by 1 base, with 8 bases between them. The CDR3 DNA reads TGTGCCAGCAGTTTAAGTCAGGGTAACTATGGCTACACCTTC. It is translated as CASSLSQGNYGYTF.

The sample holds many counts of this clonotype. The V call is TRBV2, the J call TRBJ1-1; maybe TRBD1 (6 bases). Germline CDR1 and CDR2: SNHLY and FYNNEI. The CDR3 is 13 amino acids. V lost 4 bases to trimming and J lost 4 bases, with 10 bases between them. The CDR3 DNA reads as TGTGCCAGCAGTGCGGGGGGGCTCACTGAAGCTTTCTTT. Its translation is CASSAGGLTEAFF.

This clonotype was found a few times. The gene calls are TRBV3-1 and TRBJ2-5; 7 bases align to TRBD1. V gave up 2 bases and J gave up 5 bases; unmatched junction bases: 8. The CDR3 totals 15 residues. In germline, CDR1 is LGHDT, CDR2 YNNKEL (reference sequence). For the CDR3, the DNA is TGTGCCAGCAGCCAACTTACAGGGGTCCGGGAGACCCAGTACTTC. Protein product: CASSQLTGVRETQYF.

This clonotype was seen at least ten times. The chain is built from TRBV11-2 and TRBJ1-1; no firm D call. The germline V gene has CDR1 SGHAT and CDR2 FQNNGV. V dropped 0 bases and J dropped 1 base, with 12 bases sitting between them. There are 16 residues in the CDR3. The CDR3: CASSLEWRLKNTEAFF. DNA for the CDR3: TGTGCCAGCAGCTTAGAATGGCGCCTAAAGAACACTGAAGCTTTCTTT.

This clonotype was picked up a small number of times. The rearrangement uses TRBV5-1 and TRBJ2-2; weak D call: TRBD1 (6 bases). The CDR3 contains 13 residues. V lost 5 bases to trimming and J lost 3 bases, with 8 bases between them. CDR1 and CDR2 (germline): SGHRS, YFSETQ. The CDR3 bases are TGCGCCAGCAGGAACAGGGACACCGGGGAGCTGTTTTTT. Translated, it gives CASRNRDTGELFF.

This clonotype has more than one count but fewer than ten. V gene TRBV7-2 combines with J gene TRBJ1-1, with 10 nucleotides matching TRBD1. After removal of 2 bases from V and 1 base from J, the junction contained 1 base not matched to a gene. The germline V gene has CDR1 SGHTA and CDR2 FQGNSA. The CDR3 consists of 15 residues. CDR3 loop: CASSLWTGGNTEAFF. CDR3 nucleotides: TGTGCCAGCAGCTTATGGACAGGGGGGAACACTGAAGCTTTCTTT.

This chain links TRBV5-1 with TRBJ2-1, with 8 bases identical to TRBD1. This CDR3 comprises 15 residues. V lost 1 base and J lost 5; bases outside the gene matches: 5. Germline values: CDR1 SGHRS, CDR2 YFSETQ. The CDR3 reads CASSLRQGLDNEQFF. The CDR3 bases are TGCGCCAGCAGCTTGAGACAGGGGTTAGACAATGAGCAGTTCTTC.

This clonotype showed up just a few times. This chain uses TRBV6-1 with TRBJ2-7; 7 bases line up with TRBD1. CDR3 length equals 14 residues. Losses at the gene ends were 8 bases for V and 2 bases for J; bases not matched to a gene: 9. The germline CDR1 and CDR2 sequences are MNHNS and SASEGT. CDR3 DNA sequence: TGTGCCAGCTCCAGGGGGTCAAGGGCCTACGAGCAGTACGTC. This sequence encodes CASSRGSRAYEQYV.

This chain uses TRBV4-2 with TRBJ1-6; 10 bases line up with TRBD1. This CDR3 has 15 residues. From germline, CDR1 is LGHNA and CDR2 YNFKEQ. The V gene end was trimmed by 1 base and the J gene end by 9 bases; junction bases not matched to a gene: 3. The CDR3 region has the DNA TGTGCCAGCAGCCAAGGGACAGGGGGTAGTTCACCCCTCCACTTT. Encoded protein: CASSQGTGGSSPLHF.

The V gene is TRBV7-3, the J gene TRBJ2-6, with D perhaps TRBD2 (5 bases). Trimming left V 4 bases short and J 4 bases short, with 14 bases between. The CDR3 totals 16 residues. CDR1 and CDR2 (germline): SGHTA, FQGTGA. CDR3 loop: CASSYYRAGGANVLTF. The CDR3 region has the DNA TGTGCCAGCAGCTATTATAGGGCGGGCGGGGCCAACGTCCTGACTTTC. The whole variable domain, remainder taken from reference TRBV7-3 and TRBJ2-6, is GAGVSQTPSNKVTEKGKYVELRCDPISGHTALYWYRQSLGQGPEFLIYFQGTGAADDSGLPNDRFFAVRPEGSVSTLKIQRTERGDSAVYLCASSYYRAGGANVLTFGAGSRLTVL.

This clonotype has ten or more counts. V gene TRBV6-2 or TRBV6-3 combines with J gene TRBJ2-7, with a weak D call TRBD2 (6 bases). CDR1 is MNHEY and CDR2 is SVGEGT in the germline V gene. The CDR3 has 13 amino acids. The V gene lost 7 bases and the J gene lost 5 bases, with 15 bases spanning the gap. DNA of the CDR3: TGTGCCAGCATGTGGGCGGCGGGGAACGAGCAGTACTTC. The encoded protein is CASMWAAGNEQYF.

This clonotype has at least ten counts. The J gene is TRBJ2-3, the V gene TRBV12-3 or TRBV12-4; D is unclear. The CDR3 totals 13 residues. V gave up 5 bases and J gave up 0 bases, with 6 bases separating them. DNA of the CDR3: TGTGCCAGCAGTGACACCAGCACAGATACGCAGTATTTT. This codes for CASSDTSTDTQYF.

This rearrangement joins TRBV5-1 to TRBJ2-5; no clear D. This CDR3 region has 16 residues. Trimming stripped 0 bases from V and 1 base from J, with 13 bases between. The V gene's germline CDR1 is SGHRS and CDR2 YFSETQ. CDR3 nucleotides: TGCGCCAGCAGCTTGGGACAAACAGAAACCCAAGAGACCCAGTACTTC. As protein: CASSLGQTETQETQYF.

This clonotype has at least ten counts. The chain has TRBV30 and TRBJ2-7; D may correspond to TRBD1 or TRBD2 (5 bases each). Germline CDR1 reads GTSNPN; CDR2 reads SVGIG (reference sequence). CDR3 length: 11 residues. Between the trimmed V and J ends, which lost 5 bases and 2 bases, there was a span of 7 bases. CDR3: CAWGDAYEQYF. The CDR3 nucleotides read TGTGCCTGGGGGGACGCCTACGAGCAGTACTTC.

This chain joins TRBV6-6 and TRBJ2-3; D is uncertain. The ends were cut back, 5 bases at V and 5 bases at J, with 8 bases in the middle. The CDR3 covers 12 residues. Germline-derived CDR1 and CDR2 are MNHNY and SVGAGI (reference sequence). CDR3 sequence: CASSPLKDTQYF. As DNA, the CDR3 is TGTGCCAGCAGTCCCCTAAAAGATACGCAGTATTTT.

This clonotype appeared a few times. The chain has TRBV7-2 and TRBJ2-3; 7 bases align to TRBD1. Germline assignment: CDR1 SGHTA and CDR2 FQGNSA. After removal of 2 bases from V and 0 bases from J, the junction contained 5 bases not matched to a gene. The CDR3 is made up of 16 amino acids. The CDR3: CASSLNPGQSTDTQYF. For the CDR3, the DNA is TGTGCCAGCAGCTTAAATCCGGGACAGAGCACAGATACGCAGTATTTT.

This rearrangement joins TRBV29-1 to TRBJ2-7; 7 positions agree with TRBD2. J gave up 1 base and V 3 bases, and 3 bases lay outside the gene matches. Germline V gives CDR1 SQVTM, CDR2 ANQGSEA. This CDR3 has 13 residues. The CDR3 nucleotides read TGCAGCGTTGACACTAGCGAATCCTACGAGCAGTACTTC. It yields the protein CSVDTSESYEQYF.

This clonotype was seen a few times. The rearrangement uses TRBV20-1 and TRBJ2-5; TRBD2 matches 7 bases. The germline gives CDR1 DFQATT, CDR2 SNEGSKA (reference sequence). The CDR3 runs to 14 residues. Trimming took 4 bases from V and 0 from J; bases not matched to a gene: 5. The CDR3 loop reads CSANQGGNQETQYF. The CDR3 DNA is TGCAGTGCTAACCAGGGAGGGAACCAAGAGACCCAGTACTTC.

This clonotype was recorded a few times. The J gene is TRBJ2-3, the V gene TRBV15, with 9 bases that match TRBD1. The CDR3 contains 14 residues. J gave up 6 bases and V 4 bases, and 5 bases lay outside the gene matches. The germline V gene has CDR1 LNHNV and CDR2 YYDKDF (reference sequence). The CDR3 spells CATSKGQGRDTQYF. The CDR3 bases are TGTGCCACCAGCAAAGGACAGGGGAGGGATACGCAGTATTTT.

This rearrangement joins TRBV9 to TRBJ2-1; weak D call: TRBD2 (5 bases). The length of the CDR3 is 13 residues. V was pared by 4 bases and J by 7 bases, with 12 bases between. Germline CDR1 reads SGDLS; CDR2 reads YYNGEE. CDR3 nucleotide sequence: TGTGCCAGCAGCCTCGGGGTCTCTAATGAGCAGTTCTTC. Translation gives CASSLGVSNEQFF.

The J gene is TRBJ2-7, the V gene TRBV28; D is possibly TRBD2 (7 bases). CDR1 and CDR2 from the germline V gene are MDHEN and SYDVKM. The CDR3 loop spans 15 amino acids. V gave up 3 bases and J gave up 6 bases, with 18 bases separating them. The CDR3 DNA is TGTGCCAGCAGTTTGAGGGGGGGCGGACGCGGCGAGCAGTACGTC. Protein: CASSLRGGGRGEQYV.

In the case of this clonotype: A much larger clone differs from this one at a single base, so this may be a read error. The final CDR3 position lacks the conserved phenylalanine or tryptophan, pointing to a likely read error. CDR3 sequence reads: CASSYSSGINNEQFL. The CDR3 DNA reads as TGTGCCAGCAGTTACTCGAGTGGGATCAACAATGAGCAGTTCTTA. J is TRBJ2-1 and V is TRBV6-5; unclear D gene. The germline CDR1 and CDR2 sequences are MNHEY and SVGAGI. Trimming stripped 0 bases from V and 5 bases from J, with 11 bases between. The CDR3 length is 15 residues.

The DNA for the CDR3 is TGTGCCAGCAGCCAAGCCTATAATTCACCCCTCCACTTT. Protein: CASSQAYNSPLHF. V is TRBV14 and J is TRBJ1-6; D call uncertain. This CDR3 region has 13 residues. Germline V gives CDR1 SGHDN, CDR2 FVKESK. Trimming took 1 base from V and 2 from J, leaving 0 bases between them.

This clonotype was detected many times. This chain connects TRBV7-9 to TRBJ1-1; D is unresolved. V lost 2 bases and J lost 2, with 9 bases in between. This CDR3 is built from 14 residues. CDR1 SEHNR and CDR2 FQNEAQ come from the germline V gene (reference sequence). The CDR3 loop reads CASSLNAGNTEAFF. In DNA, the CDR3 is TGTGCCAGCAGCTTAAACGCGGGTAACACTGAAGCTTTCTTT.

This sequence joins TRBV5-6 and TRBJ2-5; D not certain. The CDR3 spans 13 residues. The V and J ends lost 0 bases and 5 bases respectively, with 8 bases between them. Germline V gives CDR1 SGHDT, CDR2 YYEEEE. Written as DNA, the CDR3 is TGTGCCAGCAGCTTGGGGCGCCGGGAGACCCAGTACTTC. The encoded protein is CASSLGRRETQYF.

This clonotype was detected only a few times. V is TRBV7-2 and J is TRBJ2-1; D unclear. Germline V CDR1 and CDR2: SGHTA, FQGNSA. This CDR3 is 13 amino acids long. Trimming took off 2 bases at V and 5 bases at J, with 7 bases between the two ends. CDR3 in DNA: TGTGCCAGCAGCTTAAATTCGGACAATGAGCAGTTCTTC. It codes for CASSLNSDNEQFF.

This clonotype occurred a few times. For the CDR3, the DNA is TGTGCCAGCAGTTACCCGACCGTGGGACTGGTGGAGACCCAGTACTTC. This translates into CASSYPTVGLVETQYF. V gene TRBV6-2 or TRBV6-3 combines with J gene TRBJ2-5; perhaps TRBD2 as D (6 bases). Germline V CDR1 and CDR2: MNHEY, SVGEGT. V was clipped by 2 bases and J by 5 bases, with 18 bases between them. The CDR3 is 16 residues long.